The 19 T cell receptor beta chains below all came from one sample that was sequenced in a study of cytomegalovirus exposure and HLA in healthy donors. Primers included in the PCR were 60 Vbeta and 13 Jbeta primers. Method: immunoSEQ multiplex PCR; TCRdb's copy keeps in-frame clones and lacks some. The sample includes around 150,000 clones, around 70% of them seen just once. The sequenced material came from PBMCs. These receptors originate from a man aged 18-30 years in good health and CMV-seropositive.

The chain employs TRBV7-8 and TRBJ1-1; D is possibly TRBD1 (5 bases). CDR3 length: 14 residues. V gave up 1 base and J gave up 5 bases, with 11 bases separating them. Germline values: CDR1 SGHVS, CDR2 FQNEAQ. For the CDR3, the DNA is TGTGCCAGCAGCTTAGTCGGGGGGTATACTGAAGCTTTCTTT. Residues: CASSLVGGYTEAFF.

This chain links TRBV10-3 with TRBJ2-7; maybe TRBD2 (7 bases). Trimming took 3 bases from V and 9 from J, leaving 15 bases between them. CDR1 and CDR2 from the germline V gene are ENHRY and SYGVKD. The CDR3 extends over 13 amino acids. CDR3 DNA: TGTGCCATCAGTGAAGGGGGGAGGGGTTGGCAGTACGTC. Its protein is CAISEGGRGWQYV.

V gene TRBV6-6 combines with J gene TRBJ2-3; D is uncertain. The CDR3 has 16 amino acids. Trimming removed 0 bases from V and 3 bases from J, with 13 bases in between. The germline V gene encodes CDR1 MNHNY and CDR2 SVGAGI (reference sequence). This CDR3 reads CASSYSGSSLTDTQYF. The CDR3 coding sequence is TGTGCCAGCAGTTACTCCGGGTCTTCTTTAACAGATACGCAGTATTTT.

The chain carries TRBV28 and TRBJ1-1; D unresolved. The CDR3 extends over 15 amino acids. V was pared by 3 bases and J by 1 base, with 12 bases between. Germline CDR1 is MDHEN and CDR2 is SYDVKM. CDR3 sequence reads: CASSFIYEENTEAFF. CDR3 in DNA: TGTGCCAGCAGTTTCATCTACGAGGAGAACACTGAAGCTTTCTTT.

This rearrangement joins TRBV4-1 to TRBJ2-7; TRBD2 matches at 9 bases. Germline trimming cut 4 bases from V and 1 base from J; bases unmatched to any gene: 5. The germline gives CDR1 MGHRA, CDR2 YSYEKL. This CDR3 has 15 residues. The CDR3 DNA is TGCGCCAGCAGCCTGGGACTAGCCAGGTCCTACGAGCAGTACGTC. It is translated as CASSLGLARSYEQYV.

V and J are TRBV4-1 and TRBJ2-7, with 9 bases that match TRBD1. Germline CDR1 reads MGHRA; CDR2 reads YSYEKL. This CDR3 spans 14 amino acids. J was trimmed by 12 bases and V by 0 bases; bases with no gene match: 9. The CDR3 bases are TGCGCCAGCAGCCAAGATATAGGGACAGGGACCATGTACGTC. This encodes CASSQDIGTGTMYV.

The chain uses TRBV7-9 and TRBJ2-3; 12 positions match TRBD2. CDR3 length: 16 amino acids. V was clipped by 5 bases and J by 5 bases; unmatched bases: 8. Germline V gene data show CDR1 as SEHNR and CDR2 as FQNEAQ (reference sequence). CDR3 sequence (DNA): TGTGCCAGCAGCCGCGGACTAGCGGGGCCGGGAGATACGCAGTATTTT. Encoded protein: CASSRGLAGPGDTQYF.

This sequence joins TRBV6-1 and TRBJ1-1, with D possibly being TRBD1 (6 bases). V lost 6 bases and J 3 bases, leaving 17 bases between the germline ends. Germline-derived CDR1 and CDR2 are MNHNS and SASEGT. The length of the CDR3 is 15 residues. The CDR3 loop is CASRGGTLRDTEAFF. Written as DNA, the CDR3 is TGTGCCAGCAGGGGAGGGACATTGAGGGACACTGAAGCTTTCTTT.

Here the CDR3 DNA reads TGCAGCGTTGAAGATGGGCGAGGAGGGGAAAAACTGTTTTTT. Its translation: CSVEDGRGGEKLFF. The chain links TRBV29-1 to TRBJ1-4; no clear D gene. The V and J ends lost 0 bases and 8 bases respectively, with 13 bases between them. Germline-derived CDR1 and CDR2 are SQVTM and ANQGSEA. CDR3 length: 14 residues.

The chain has TRBV10-3 and TRBJ2-7; 9 bases agree with TRBD2. Germline V gene data show CDR1 as ENHRY and CDR2 as SYGVKD. The V and J ends lost 0 bases and 5 bases, in that order; junction bases with no gene match: 17. The CDR3 extends over 19 amino acids. The CDR3 DNA sequence: TGTGCCATCAGTGAGTCTTTGGCTGGCGGGGGGGCACTAATCAACGAGCAGTACGTC. It is translated as CAISESLAGGGALINEQYV.

The rearrangement links TRBV30 to TRBJ2-7; perhaps TRBD2 as D (6 bases). From germline, CDR1 is GTSNPN and CDR2 SVGIG (reference sequence). The CDR3 covers 14 residues. With 2 bases removed from V and 3 bases from J, the gap between germline ends came to 14 bases. The CDR3 region has the DNA TGTGCCTGGAGTTTGACCGGGGGTCACTACGAGCAGTACGTC. It codes for CAWSLTGGHYEQYV.

This chain connects TRBV9 to TRBJ1-2; 8 nucleotides match TRBD1. This CDR3 region has 15 residues. Germline CDR1 SGDLS, CDR2 YYNGEE. Trimming cost V 3 bases and J 8 bases; bases outside gene matches: 12. CDR3 protein: CASSAGQGAMVGYTF. In DNA, the CDR3 is TGTGCCAGCAGCGCCGGACAGGGAGCTATGGTAGGCTACACCTTC.

J is TRBJ1-2 and V is TRBV7-6; perhaps TRBD1 as D (5 bases). CDR1 and CDR2 (germline): SGHVS, FNYEAQ. Trimming pared 1 base from V and 0 bases from J, leaving 15 bases between. This CDR3 spans 17 amino acids. The CDR3 loop reads CASSLEAGPSTNYGYTF. The CDR3 DNA sequence: TGTGCCAGCAGCTTAGAAGCAGGGCCCTCGACTAACTATGGCTACACCTTC.

This chain joins TRBV28 and TRBJ2-3; tentative D call: TRBD2 (5 bases). This CDR3 contains 14 residues. Trimming took 4 bases from V and 4 from J, leaving 12 bases between them. Per germline, CDR1 MDHEN and CDR2 SYDVKM. The CDR3 DNA sequence: TGTGCCAGCAGTTCGACTACGGAGGCAGATACGCAGTATTTT. Encoded protein: CASSSTTEADTQYF.

The chain's CDR3 is CASSPGGGRKNTEAFF. The CDR3 coding sequence is TGTGCCAGCAGCCCCGGCGGGGGGAGGAAGAACACTGAAGCTTTCTTT. V gene TRBV11-2 combines with J gene TRBJ1-1; D is perhaps TRBD1 (5 bases). Trimming pared 5 bases from V and 1 base from J, leaving 17 bases between. This CDR3 is 16 amino acids long. Germline V gene lookup returns CDR1 SGHAT and CDR2 FQNNGV.

The chain has TRBV15 and TRBJ1-4; D is uncertain. This CDR3 spans 15 amino acids. V lost 5 bases and J 1 base, leaving 11 bases between the germline ends. The germline V gene has CDR1 LNHNV and CDR2 YYDKDF (reference sequence). The CDR3 reads CATSLRLQTNEKLFF. The CDR3 DNA is TGTGCCACCAGCCTCCGACTCCAAACTAATGAAAAACTGTTTTTT.

The chain links TRBV7-9 to TRBJ2-3; 9 nucleotides line up with TRBD1. The germline V gene has CDR1 SEHNR and CDR2 FQNEAQ (reference sequence). There are 19 residues in the CDR3. Losses at the gene ends were 5 bases for V and 5 bases for J; bases not matched to a gene: 20. The DNA of the CDR3 is TGTGCCAGCAGCCGCCTAATTACCGGACAGGGGTGGGAGGGAGATACGCAGTATTTT. Translated: CASSRLITGQGWEGDTQYF.

This chain links TRBV5-1 with TRBJ1-2; D is perhaps TRBD1 (5 bases). Germline lookup yields CDR1 SGHRS and CDR2 YFSETQ. This CDR3 is built from 17 residues. V shed 0 bases and J shed 2 bases, with 17 bases lying between them. The CDR3 DNA reads TGCGCCAGCAGCTTGGCATCCATGACAGACCTAAACTATGGCTACACCTTC. Translated: CASSLASMTDLNYGYTF.

The chain joins TRBV9 to TRBJ2-1; D not resolved. The CDR3 is made up of 13 amino acids. Trimming shortened V by 0 bases and J by 4 bases, and 5 bases separated the two germline ends. Germline V CDR1 and CDR2: SGDLS, YYNGEE. The CDR3 loop reads CASSVAPYNEQFF. The DNA for the CDR3 is TGTGCCAGCAGCGTAGCTCCGTACAATGAGCAGTTCTTC.